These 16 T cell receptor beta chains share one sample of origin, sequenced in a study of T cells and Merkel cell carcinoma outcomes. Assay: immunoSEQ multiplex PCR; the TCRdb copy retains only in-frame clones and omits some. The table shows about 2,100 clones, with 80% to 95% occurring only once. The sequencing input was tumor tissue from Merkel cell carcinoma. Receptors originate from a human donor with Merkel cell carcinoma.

The CDR3 DNA reads TGTGCCAGCAGCATAGGGACAGCTACTAACTATGGCTACACCTTC. This translates into CASSIGTATNYGYTF. The genes are TRBV5-4 and TRBJ1-2; 7 bases match TRBD1. This CDR3 has 15 amino acids. The V gene's germline CDR1 is SGHNT and CDR2 YYREEE (reference sequence). The V gene end was trimmed by 4 bases and the J gene end by 0 bases; junction bases not matched to a gene: 6. The full variable domain, completed using reference TRBV5-4 and TRBJ1-2, is ETGVTQSPTHLIKTRGQQVTLRCSSQSGHNTVSWYQQALGQGPQFIFQYYREEENGRGNFPPRFSGLQFPNYSSELNVNALELDDSALYLCASSIGTATNYGYTFGSGTRLTVV.

CDR3 sequence reads: CASSLLETGATSKETQYF. CDR3 sequence (DNA): TGTGCCAGCAGCTTACTTGAGACAGGGGCCACCTCGAAAGAGACCCAGTACTTC. The chain links TRBV7-2 to TRBJ2-5; TRBD1 aligns across 8 bases. V lost 2 bases and J lost 3; bases outside the gene matches: 14. Germline V gene data show CDR1 as SGHTA and CDR2 as FQGNSA. This CDR3 has 18 amino acids.

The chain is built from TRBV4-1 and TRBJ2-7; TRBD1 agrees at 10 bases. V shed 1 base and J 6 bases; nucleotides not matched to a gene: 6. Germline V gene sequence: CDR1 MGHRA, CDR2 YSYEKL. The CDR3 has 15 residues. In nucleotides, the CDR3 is TGCGCCAGCAGCCAAGCGCCGGGACAGGGGATCGAGCAGTACTTC. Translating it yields CASSQAPGQGIEQYF.

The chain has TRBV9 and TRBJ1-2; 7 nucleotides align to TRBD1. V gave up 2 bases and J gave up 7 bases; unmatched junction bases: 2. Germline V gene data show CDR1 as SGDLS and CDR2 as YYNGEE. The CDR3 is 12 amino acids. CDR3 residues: CASSVRGAGYTF. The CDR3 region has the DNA TGTGCCAGCAGCGTCAGGGGGGCTGGCTACACCTTC.

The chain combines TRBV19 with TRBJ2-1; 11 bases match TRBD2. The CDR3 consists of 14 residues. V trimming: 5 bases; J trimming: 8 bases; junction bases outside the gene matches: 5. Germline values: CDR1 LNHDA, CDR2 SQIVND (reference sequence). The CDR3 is CASSFSGGAHEQFF. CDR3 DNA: TGTGCCAGTAGTTTTAGCGGGGGGGCCCATGAGCAGTTCTTC. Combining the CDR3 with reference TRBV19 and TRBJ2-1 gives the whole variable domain DGGITQSPKYLFRKEGQNVTLSCEQNLNHDAMYWYRQDPGQGLRLIYYSQIVNDFQKGDIAEGYSVSREKKESFPLTVTSAQKNPTAFYLCASSFSGGAHEQFFGPGTRLTVL.

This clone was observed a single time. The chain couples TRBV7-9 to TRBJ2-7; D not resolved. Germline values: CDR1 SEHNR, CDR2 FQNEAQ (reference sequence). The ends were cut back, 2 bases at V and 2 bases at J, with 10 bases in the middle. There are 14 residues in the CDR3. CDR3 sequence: CASSLLSSTYEQYF. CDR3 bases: TGTGCCAGCAGCTTATTGTCATCAACCTACGAGCAGTACTTC.

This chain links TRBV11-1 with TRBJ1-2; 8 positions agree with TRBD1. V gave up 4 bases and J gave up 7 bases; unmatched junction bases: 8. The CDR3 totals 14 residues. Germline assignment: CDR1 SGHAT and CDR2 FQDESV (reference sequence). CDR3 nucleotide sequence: TGTGCCAGCAGCTCGACAGGGGCCACGGGTGGCTACACCTTC. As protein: CASSSTGATGGYTF.

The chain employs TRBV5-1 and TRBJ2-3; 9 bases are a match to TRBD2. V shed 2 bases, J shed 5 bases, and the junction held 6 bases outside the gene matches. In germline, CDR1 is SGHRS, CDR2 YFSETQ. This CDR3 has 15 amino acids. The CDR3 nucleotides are TGCGCCAGCAGCTTTAAGCGGGAGGTGGGAGATACGCAGTATTTT. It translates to CASSFKREVGDTQYF.

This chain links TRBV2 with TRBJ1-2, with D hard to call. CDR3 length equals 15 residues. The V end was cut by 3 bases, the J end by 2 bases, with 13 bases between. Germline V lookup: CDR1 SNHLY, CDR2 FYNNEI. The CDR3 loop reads CASSDMVGGNYGYTF. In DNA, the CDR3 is TGTGCCAGCAGTGATATGGTAGGCGGAAACTATGGCTACACCTTC.

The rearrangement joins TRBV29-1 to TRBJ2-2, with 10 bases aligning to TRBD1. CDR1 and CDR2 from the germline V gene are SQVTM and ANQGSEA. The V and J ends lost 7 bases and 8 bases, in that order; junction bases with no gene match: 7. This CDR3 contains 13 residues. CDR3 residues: CSGARTGGGELFF. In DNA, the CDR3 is TGCAGCGGCGCAAGGACAGGGGGTGGGGAGCTGTTTTTT.

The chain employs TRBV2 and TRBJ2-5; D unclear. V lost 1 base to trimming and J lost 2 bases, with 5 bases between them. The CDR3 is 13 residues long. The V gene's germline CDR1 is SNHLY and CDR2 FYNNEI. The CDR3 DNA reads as TGTGCCAGCAGTGAAGAAGCTCAAGAGACCCAGTACTTC. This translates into CASSEEAQETQYF.

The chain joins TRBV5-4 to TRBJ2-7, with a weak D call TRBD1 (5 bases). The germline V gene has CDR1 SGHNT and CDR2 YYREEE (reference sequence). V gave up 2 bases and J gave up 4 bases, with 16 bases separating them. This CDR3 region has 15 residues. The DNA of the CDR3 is TGTGCCAGCAGCTTAGAACAGGACATGACGTACGAGCAGTACTTC. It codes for CASSLEQDMTYEQYF.

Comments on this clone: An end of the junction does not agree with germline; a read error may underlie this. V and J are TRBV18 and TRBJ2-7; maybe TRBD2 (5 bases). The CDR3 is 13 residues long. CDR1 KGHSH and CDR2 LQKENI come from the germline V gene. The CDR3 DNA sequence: TGTGCCAGCTCACCCGGACTTGGCTACGAACAGTACTTC. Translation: CASSPGLGYEQYF.

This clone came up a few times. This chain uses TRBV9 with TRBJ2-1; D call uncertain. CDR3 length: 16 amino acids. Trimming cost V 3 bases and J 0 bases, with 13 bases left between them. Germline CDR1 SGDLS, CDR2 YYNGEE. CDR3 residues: CASSASPGSSYNEQFF. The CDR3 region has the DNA TGTGCCAGCAGCGCCAGCCCAGGTAGCTCCTACAATGAGCAGTTCTTC.

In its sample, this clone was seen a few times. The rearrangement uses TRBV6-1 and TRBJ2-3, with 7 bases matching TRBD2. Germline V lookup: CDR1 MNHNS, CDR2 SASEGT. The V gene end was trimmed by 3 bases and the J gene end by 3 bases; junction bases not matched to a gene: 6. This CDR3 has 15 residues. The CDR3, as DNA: TGTGCCAGCAGTGATTTCGCGGGAGAGACAGATACGCAGTATTTT. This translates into CASSDFAGETDTQYF.

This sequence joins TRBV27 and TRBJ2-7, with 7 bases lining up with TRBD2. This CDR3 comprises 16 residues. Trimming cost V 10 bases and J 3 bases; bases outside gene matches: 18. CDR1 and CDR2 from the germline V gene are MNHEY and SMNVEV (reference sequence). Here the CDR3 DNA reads TGTGCCACCATGGGACCCGGAATGAGCGGGGACTACGAGCAGTACTTC. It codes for CATMGPGMSGDYEQYF.